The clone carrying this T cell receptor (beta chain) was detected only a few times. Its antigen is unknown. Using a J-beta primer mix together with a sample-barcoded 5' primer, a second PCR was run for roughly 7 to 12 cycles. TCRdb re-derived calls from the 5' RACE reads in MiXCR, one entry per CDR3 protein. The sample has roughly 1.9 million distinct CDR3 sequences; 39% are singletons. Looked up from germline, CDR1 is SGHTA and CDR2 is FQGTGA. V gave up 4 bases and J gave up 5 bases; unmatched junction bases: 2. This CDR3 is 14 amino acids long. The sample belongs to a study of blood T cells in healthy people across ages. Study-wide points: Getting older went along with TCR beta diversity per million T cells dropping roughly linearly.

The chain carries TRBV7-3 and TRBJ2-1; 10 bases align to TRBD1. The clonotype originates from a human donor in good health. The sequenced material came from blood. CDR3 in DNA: TGTGCCAGCAGCTCAGGACAGGGGGACAATGAGCAGTTCTTC. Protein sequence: CASSSGQGDNEQFF.